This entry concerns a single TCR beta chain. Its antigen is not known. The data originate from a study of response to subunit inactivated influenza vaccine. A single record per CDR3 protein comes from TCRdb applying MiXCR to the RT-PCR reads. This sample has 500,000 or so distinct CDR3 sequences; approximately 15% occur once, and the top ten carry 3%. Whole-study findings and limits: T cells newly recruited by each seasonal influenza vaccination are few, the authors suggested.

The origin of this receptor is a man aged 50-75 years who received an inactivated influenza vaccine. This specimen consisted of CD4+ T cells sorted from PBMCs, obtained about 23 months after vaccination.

CDR3 residues: CASSYSRRGGDTQYF. CDR3 DNA sequence: TGTGCCAGCAGTTACTCGCGAAGGGGAGGGGATACGCAGTATTTT. The chain combines TRBV6-5 with TRBJ2-3, with 7 bases lining up with TRBD2. The CDR3 extends over 15 amino acids. The V segment lost 0 bases and the J segment 6 bases; nucleotides outside the gene matches: 6. From germline, CDR1 is MNHEY and CDR2 SVGAGI.